Shown below are 8 T cell receptor beta chains from a single sample sequenced in a study of cytomegalovirus exposure and HLA in healthy donors. Sequencing used immunoSEQ multiplex PCR; TCRdb keeps in-frame clones, though not all of them. The data contain more than 75,000 clones, 85% to 95% of them singletons. The sample was PBMCs. The origin of the receptors is a man aged 18-30 years in good health and CMV-seronegative.

The rearrangement links TRBV7-8 to TRBJ2-7; weak D call: TRBD1 (5 bases). CDR3 length: 15 amino acids. Trimming took 4 bases from V and 2 from J, leaving 15 bases between them. CDR1 and CDR2 (germline): SGHVS, FQNEAQ. The CDR3 loop reads CASSSARTRPYEQYF. The CDR3 bases are TGTGCCAGCAGCTCCGCTCGGACACGTCCCTACGAGCAGTACTTC. The complete variable domain, with remaining parts taken from reference TRBV7-8 and TRBJ2-7, reads GAGVSQSPRYKVAKRGQDVALRCDPISGHVSLFWYQQALGQGPEFLTYFQNEAQLDKSGLPSDRFFAERPEGSVSTLKIQRTQQEDSAVYLCASSSARTRPYEQYFGPGTRLTVT.

V gene TRBV6-1 combines with J gene TRBJ2-7; D is unclear. The CDR3 contains 14 residues. With 2 bases removed from V and 3 bases from J, the gap between germline ends came to 11 bases. CDR1 and CDR2 (germline): MNHNS, SASEGT. DNA of the CDR3: TGTGCCAGCAGTGAATGGGCCGGTGACTACGAGCAGTACTTC. It codes for CASSEWAGDYEQYF.

The rearrangement links TRBV6-5 to TRBJ2-3; D is undetermined. Deletions cut 1 base from V and 3 bases from J, with 8 bases between. The V gene's germline CDR1 is MNHEY and CDR2 SVGAGI. This CDR3 is 14 amino acids long. CDR3 sequence: CASSYLQTTDTQYF. The CDR3 DNA is TGTGCCAGCAGTTACTTACAGACGACAGATACGCAGTATTTT.

The chain uses TRBV30 and TRBJ2-1; 8 bases map to TRBD1. The CDR3 is 14 amino acids. After removal of 5 bases from V and 3 bases from J, the junction contained 6 bases not matched to a gene. Germline lookup yields CDR1 GTSNPN and CDR2 SVGIG (reference sequence). The CDR3 sequence: CAWGGTGFYNEQFF. CDR3 in DNA: TGTGCCTGGGGGGGGACAGGTTTCTACAATGAGCAGTTCTTC.

This clone was seen a handful of times. The chain employs TRBV29-1 and TRBJ1-1; 8 bases are shared with TRBD1. CDR3 length equals 14 residues. Unmatched junction bases numbered 9, after V lost 5 bases and J lost 4 bases. The V gene's germline CDR1 is SQVTM and CDR2 ANQGSEA. The CDR3 region is CSVKTDRVSTEAFF. CDR3 bases: TGCAGCGTTAAAACGGACAGGGTGAGCACTGAAGCTTTCTTT.

This clone has just one count. The J gene is TRBJ2-1, the V gene TRBV12-5; the D gene is possibly TRBD1 (6 bases). CDR3 length equals 16 residues. In germline, CDR1 is LGHNT, CDR2 FRNRAP. Trimming shortened V by 1 base and J by 10 bases, and 20 bases separated the two germline ends. For the CDR3, the DNA is TGTGCTAGTGGTTTGGCCCGACAGGCTCCGGGCGGAGAGCAGTTCTTC. It translates to CASGLARQAPGGEQFF.

V gene TRBV2 combines with J gene TRBJ2-2; D might be TRBD1 (6 bases). Trimming took off 5 bases at V and 1 base at J, with 11 bases between the two ends. The CDR3 extends over 15 amino acids. The germline gives CDR1 SNHLY, CDR2 FYNNEI. The CDR3 here is CASSFDRRNTGELFF. The CDR3, as DNA: TGTGCCAGCAGTTTTGACAGGAGGAACACCGGGGAGCTGTTTTTT.

This chain connects TRBV5-1 to TRBJ2-5; 10 nucleotides agree with TRBD2. CDR3 length: 16 residues. Losses at the gene ends were 0 bases for V and 4 bases for J; bases not matched to a gene: 6. Germline-derived CDR1 and CDR2 are SGHRS and YFSETQ. Here the CDR3 DNA reads TGCGCCAGCAGCTTGGTGGCTAGCGGGAGAAGAGAGACCCAGTACTTC. It is translated as CASSLVASGRRETQYF.